A single sample is the source of the 2 T cell receptor beta chains below, sequenced in a study of T cells in Graves' hyperthyroidism and ophthalmopathy. RNA transcripts provided the source from which TCR beta CDR3 regions were amplified. When the TCR CDR3 underwent first-round RT-PCR, the HTBI primer set was used. In TCRdb, the multiplex PCR reads were re-called with MiXCR into one record per CDR3 protein. Among roughly 400,000 distinct CDR3 sequences listed, around a quarter were seen once. Material: blood. These receptor sequences come from a man aged 45 to 65 with Graves' hyperthyroidism.

Comment on this clonotype: At one boundary the junction diverges from the germline segment, which might be a read error. The chain employs TRBV11-1 and TRBJ2-7; perhaps D is TRBD1 or TRBD2 (5 bases each). The CDR3 is made up of 17 amino acids. The germline V gene encodes CDR1 SGHAT and CDR2 FQDESV (reference sequence). Here the CDR3 reads CASSLGEPPRSSYEQYF. Here the CDR3 DNA reads TGCGCCAGCAGCTTAGGGGAGCCCCCTAGGAGCTCCTACGAGCAGTACTTC.

This sequence joins TRBV30 and TRBJ1-2, with D possibly TRBD1 on 6 matching bases. Deletions cut 7 bases from V and 2 bases from J, with 17 bases between. This CDR3 is 14 amino acids long. CDR1 and CDR2 (germline): GTSNPN, SVGIG (reference sequence). CDR3 sequence (DNA): TGTGCCTCTTCAATCCCGACAGGAAACTATGGCTACACCTTC. It yields the protein CASSIPTGNYGYTF.